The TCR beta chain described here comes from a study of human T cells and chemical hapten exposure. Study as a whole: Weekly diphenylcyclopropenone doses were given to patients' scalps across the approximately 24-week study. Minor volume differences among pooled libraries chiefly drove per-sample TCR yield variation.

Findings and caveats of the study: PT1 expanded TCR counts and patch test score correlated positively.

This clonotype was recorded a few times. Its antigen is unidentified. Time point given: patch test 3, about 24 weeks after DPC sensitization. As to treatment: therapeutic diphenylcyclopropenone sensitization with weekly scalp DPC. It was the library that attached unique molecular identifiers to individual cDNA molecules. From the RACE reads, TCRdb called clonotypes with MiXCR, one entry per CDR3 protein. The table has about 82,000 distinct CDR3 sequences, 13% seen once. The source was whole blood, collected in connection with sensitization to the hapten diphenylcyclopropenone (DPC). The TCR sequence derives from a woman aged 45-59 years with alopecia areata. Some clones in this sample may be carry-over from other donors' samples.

The CDR3 here is CASSLGQPGNTIYF. In nucleotides, the CDR3 is TGTGCCAGCAGTTTAGGCCAACCTGGAAACACCATATATTTT. The chain carries TRBV12-3 or TRBV12-4 and TRBJ1-3; D gene ambiguous. Trimming removed 1 base from V and 2 bases from J, with 6 bases in between. The length of the CDR3 is 14 residues.